This T cell receptor beta chain was captured by sequencing in a study of shared clonotypes between healthy human individuals. TCRdb's table, derived via immunoSEQ multiplex PCR, lists solely in-frame clones and lacks some. The sample consists of approximately 2.4 million clones, about 94% of them appearing once. The CDR3 spans 15 residues. Germline loops: CDR1 SGHRS, CDR2 YFSETQ. The ends lost 4 bases at V and 2 bases at J; junction bases unmatched: 8. A split of CD4+ cells into CD45RA+ naive and CD45RA-negative memory subsets was performed. The clonotype was recovered from a man aged 18 to 29 in good health. The sequencing input was naive CD4+ T cells sorted from blood. The sample's subset: CD45RA+ positively selected. The V gene is TRBV5-1, the J gene TRBJ2-5; 7 bases map to TRBD1. CDR3 amino acids: CASSPRSDRQETQYF. The CDR3 region has the DNA TGCGCCAGCAGCCCCAGATCGGACAGGCAAGAGACCCAGTACTTC.